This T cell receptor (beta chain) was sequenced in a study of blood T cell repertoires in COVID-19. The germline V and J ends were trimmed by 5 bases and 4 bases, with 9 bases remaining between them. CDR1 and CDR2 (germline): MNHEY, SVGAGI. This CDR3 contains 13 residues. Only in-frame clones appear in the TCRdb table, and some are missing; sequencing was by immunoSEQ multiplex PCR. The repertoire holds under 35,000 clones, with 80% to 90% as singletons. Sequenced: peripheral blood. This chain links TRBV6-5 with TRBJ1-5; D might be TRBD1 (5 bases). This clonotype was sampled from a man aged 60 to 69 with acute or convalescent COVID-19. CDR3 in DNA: TGTGCCAGCAGTACAGGTATAAATCAGCCCCAGCATTTT. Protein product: CASSTGINQPQHF.